The 12 T cell receptor beta chains presented below share a single source sample, sequenced in a study of blood T cell repertoires in COVID-19. The assay was immunoSEQ multiplex PCR, and TCRdb's table has in-frame clones only and misses some. The table has approximately 90,000 clones, about nine tenths seen once. The sample comprised peripheral blood. The receptors were sampled from a man aged 55 to 70 with acute or convalescent COVID-19.

V gene TRBV6-5 combines with J gene TRBJ2-6; a weak D match, TRBD1 (5 bases). Trimming left V 2 bases short and J 1 base short, with 6 bases between. Looked up from germline, CDR1 is MNHEY and CDR2 is SVGAGI. CDR3 size: 15 residues. CDR3 DNA sequence: TGTGCCAGCAGTTACAAGGGGTCTGGGGCCAACGTCCTGACTTTC. Its protein product is CASSYKGSGANVLTF.

V is TRBV5-1 and J is TRBJ2-3; 8 positions match TRBD2. V gave up 4 bases and J gave up 1 base; unmatched junction bases: 5. CDR3 length: 15 residues. Germline V CDR1 and CDR2: SGHRS, YFSETQ. The CDR3 sequence: CASSPAGGRTDTQYF. Written as DNA, the CDR3 is TGCGCCAGCAGCCCGGCGGGGGGACGCACAGATACGCAGTATTTT.

The chain couples TRBV5-8 to TRBJ1-2; 8 bases are a match to TRBD1. Losses at the gene ends were 5 bases for V and 4 bases for J; bases not matched to a gene: 13. CDR1 SGHTS and CDR2 YDEGEE come from the germline V gene. This CDR3 has 16 amino acids. The CDR3 bases are TGTGCCAGCAGGGACAGGGAGGGGGTTTTTAGCTATGGCTACACCTTC. Its translation: CASRDREGVFSYGYTF.

The rearrangement joins TRBV6-5 to TRBJ2-3, with 7 positions matching TRBD2. The length of the CDR3 is 13 residues. Losses at the gene ends were 6 bases for V and 5 bases for J; bases not matched to a gene: 5. Germline V gene sequence: CDR1 MNHEY, CDR2 SVGAGI. CDR3 DNA sequence: TGTGCCAGCAGAATGAGCGGGGAAGATACGCAGTATTTT. It codes for CASRMSGEDTQYF.

J is TRBJ2-5 and V is TRBV5-1; 13 bases align to TRBD2. Germline values: CDR1 SGHRS, CDR2 YFSETQ. This CDR3 has 14 amino acids. J was trimmed by 13 bases and V by 4 bases; bases with no gene match: 10. The chain's CDR3 is CASSLSGLAGVPYF. CDR3 nucleotides: TGCGCCAGCAGCCTCTCCGGACTAGCGGGGGTCCCGTACTTC.

V gene TRBV5-1 combines with J gene TRBJ2-7; D uncertain. Trimming left V 2 bases short and J 5 bases short, with 11 bases between. The CDR3 has 13 residues. Germline loops: CDR1 SGHRS, CDR2 YFSETQ. CDR3 amino acids: CASSFPGSHEQYF. The CDR3 coding sequence is TGCGCCAGCAGCTTCCCCGGTTCCCACGAGCAGTACTTC. Full variable domain (outside the CDR3, taken from reference TRBV5-1 and TRBJ2-7): KAGVTQTPRYLIKTRGQQVTLSCSPISGHRSVSWYQQTPGQGLQFLFEYFSETQRNKGNFPGRFSGRQFSNSRSEMNVSTLELGDSALYLCASSFPGSHEQYFGPGTRLTVT.

This clone was detected a few times. The chain joins TRBV19 to TRBJ1-1, with unresolved D. Looked up from germline, CDR1 is LNHDA and CDR2 is SQIVND (reference sequence). The CDR3 length is 13 residues. V shed 5 bases and J shed 4 bases, with 11 bases lying between them. The CDR3 here is CASSAGRGTEAFF. The CDR3 coding sequence is TGTGCCAGTAGTGCTGGTCGAGGCACTGAAGCTTTCTTT.

A single count supports this clone. This chain links TRBV14 with TRBJ1-2, with D unresolved. The germline V gene encodes CDR1 SGHDN and CDR2 FVKESK. The CDR3 contains 16 residues. Trimming cost V 0 bases and J 5 bases, with 16 bases left between them. CDR3 sequence: CASSQDLAATRYGYTF. In nucleotides, the CDR3 is TGTGCCAGCAGCCAAGATTTAGCCGCAACCCGTTATGGCTACACCTTC.

The CDR3 region has the DNA TGTGCCAGTAAGGGGTCACAGGGGGGCTCTAGGAGCAATCAGCCCCAGCATTTT. Its protein product is CASKGSQGGSRSNQPQHF. The chain joins TRBV19 to TRBJ1-5; the match to TRBD1 covers 8 bases. The CDR3 runs 18 residues. The ends lost 7 bases at V and 1 base at J; junction bases unmatched: 15. From germline, CDR1 is LNHDA and CDR2 SQIVND (reference sequence).

The chain uses TRBV5-8 and TRBJ1-5; 9 bases are a match to TRBD1. The CDR3 is 13 amino acids. Germline-derived CDR1 and CDR2 are SGHTS and YDEGEE. V trimming: 5 bases; J trimming: 6 bases; junction bases outside the gene matches: 3. CDR3 sequence: CASSYRGPQPQHF. Written as DNA, the CDR3 is TGTGCCAGCAGTTACAGGGGGCCTCAGCCCCAGCATTTT.

The genes are TRBV18 and TRBJ1-6, with 7 bases identical to TRBD1. The trim removed 3 bases at V and 4 bases at J, leaving 3 bases unmatched. The CDR3 spans 15 residues. The germline V gene encodes CDR1 KGHSH and CDR2 LQKENI. The CDR3, as DNA: TGTGCCAGCTCACCCGCGGGACAGTATAATTCACCCCTCCACTTT. It codes for CASSPAGQYNSPLHF.

V usage is TRBV6-5 and J usage is TRBJ1-4, with TRBD1 identical over 9 bases. V was clipped by 6 bases and J by 8 bases; unmatched bases: 7. Germline loops: CDR1 MNHEY, CDR2 SVGAGI. The CDR3 consists of 14 residues. CDR3 bases: TGTGCCAGCAGACAGGGGGCGGTAGGAGAAAAACTGTTTTTT. It specifies CASRQGAVGEKLFF.